These 18 T cell receptor beta chains were all obtained from the same sample, sequenced in a study of cytomegalovirus exposure and HLA in healthy donors. Vbeta (60) and Jbeta (13) primers were used in the PCR. The method was immunoSEQ multiplex PCR; TCRdb's version includes in-frame clones alone and lacks a portion of them. In the table there are 120,000 or so clones, roughly 78% of which are singletons. The source material was PBMCs. The receptors were gathered from a woman aged 40 to 50 in good health and CMV-seronegative.

The J gene is TRBJ1-2, the V gene TRBV7-9; D might be TRBD1 (5 bases). Germline CDR1 and CDR2: SEHNR and FQNEAQ (reference sequence). The V gene lost 1 base and the J gene lost 4 bases, with 16 bases spanning the gap. The CDR3 runs 16 residues. The CDR3 sequence is CASSLGVLGGVYGYTF. The CDR3 nucleotides are TGTGCCAGCAGCTTAGGCGTCCTAGGAGGGGTCTATGGCTACACCTTC.

The chain links TRBV28 to TRBJ2-2; 7 bases are shared with TRBD1. V shed 4 bases and J 6 bases; nucleotides not matched to a gene: 11. The CDR3 extends over 16 amino acids. Germline-derived CDR1 and CDR2 are MDHEN and SYDVKM. The CDR3 loop reads CASSSTGVSNAGELFF. CDR3 in DNA: TGTGCCAGCAGTTCCACAGGGGTTAGTAACGCCGGGGAGCTGTTTTTT.

The V gene is TRBV29-1, the J gene TRBJ2-7, with a possible D match to TRBD2 (7 bases). CDR3 length: 15 residues. Germline values: CDR1 SQVTM, CDR2 ANQGSEA. Deletions cut 6 bases from V and 2 bases from J, with 20 bases between. The CDR3 DNA reads TGCAGCGTAAAACCGGGGGGCCTGACGACCTACGAGCAGTACTTC. Amino acids: CSVKPGGLTTYEQYF.

V gene TRBV5-1 combines with J gene TRBJ2-3; 11 bases line up with TRBD2. The CDR3 has 14 amino acids. Germline lookup yields CDR1 SGHRS and CDR2 YFSETQ. The V segment lost 4 bases and the J segment 4 bases; nucleotides outside the gene matches: 2. CDR3 nucleotide sequence: TGCGCCAGCAGCAAGGGACTAGCGGCAGATACGCAGTATTTT. This gives the protein CASSKGLAADTQYF.

The chain recombines TRBV5-1 with TRBJ2-1; D call uncertain. This CDR3 spans 14 amino acids. Germline-derived CDR1 and CDR2 are SGHRS and YFSETQ. V lost 2 bases, J lost 6 bases, and 12 bases lay in between. CDR3: CASSFVQSGNEQFF. The CDR3 region has the DNA TGCGCCAGCAGCTTCGTACAATCGGGCAATGAGCAGTTCTTC. The full variable domain, in which reference TRBV5-1 and TRBJ2-1 provide the parts outside the CDR3, is KAGVTQTPRYLIKTRGQQVTLSCSPISGHRSVSWYQQTPGQGLQFLFEYFSETQRNKGNFPGRFSGRQFSNSRSEMNVSTLELGDSALYLCASSFVQSGNEQFFGPGTRLTVL.

The V call is TRBV7-8, the J call TRBJ2-3; D may be TRBD2 (5 bases). Per the germline V gene, CDR1 is SGHVS and CDR2 is FQNEAQ. This CDR3 region has 14 residues. The V end was cut by 4 bases, the J end by 4 bases, with 12 bases between. In nucleotides, the CDR3 is TGTGCCAGCAGCTATATACTAGTTCCAGATACGCAGTATTTT. Its translation is CASSYILVPDTQYF.

The V gene is TRBV27, the J gene TRBJ2-1; 9 positions match TRBD2. The ends lost 3 bases at V and 8 bases at J; junction bases unmatched: 17. The CDR3 runs to 18 residues. Per germline, CDR1 MNHEY and CDR2 SMNVEV (reference sequence). Here the CDR3 reads CASSFMEPRGGRADEQFF. The CDR3 DNA sequence: TGTGCCAGCAGTTTTATGGAACCCAGGGGCGGGAGGGCCGATGAGCAGTTCTTC.

The J gene is TRBJ1-5, the V gene TRBV2; D is undetermined. CDR1 and CDR2 (germline): SNHLY, FYNNEI. The CDR3 runs 14 residues. V was cut by 7 bases and J by 0 bases, with 10 bases left in between. The CDR3 region has the DNA TGTGCCAGCACATTGTACGGTAGCAATCAGCCCCAGCATTTT. It specifies CASTLYGSNQPQHF.

The chain employs TRBV5-1 and TRBJ2-3, with 7 bases matching TRBD1. With 5 bases clipped from V and 0 bases from J, the junction kept 6 bases outside the gene matches. The CDR3 is made up of 15 amino acids. Germline V lookup: CDR1 SGHRS, CDR2 YFSETQ. CDR3 sequence (DNA): TGCGCCAGCAGAAATCAGGGGGAAAGCACAGATACGCAGTATTTT. Amino acids: CASRNQGESTDTQYF.

The chain employs TRBV5-6 and TRBJ1-6, with 8 bases aligning to TRBD1. CDR1 is SGHDT and CDR2 is YYEEEE in the germline V gene. CDR3 length: 16 amino acids. V lost 1 base to trimming and J lost 10 bases; unmatched junction nucleotides: 10. The CDR3 DNA follows: TGTGCCAGCAGCTTGTTCCAGGGGGCCTATGGATCACCCCTCCACTTT. Translation gives CASSLFQGAYGSPLHF.

The chain links TRBV10-1 to TRBJ2-5; no clear D gene. Germline values: CDR1 WNHNN, CDR2 SYGVQD (reference sequence). The V end was cut by 0 bases, the J end by 4 bases, with 9 bases between. The CDR3 length is 14 residues. This CDR3 is CASSESNIRETQYF. Written as DNA, the CDR3 is TGCGCCAGCAGTGAGTCGAACATTCGAGAGACCCAGTACTTC.

This rearrangement joins TRBV25-1 to TRBJ1-2, with D maybe TRBD1 (5 bases). Germline CDR1 and CDR2: MGHDK and SYGVNS. CDR3 length: 16 residues. Trimming left V 4 bases short and J 0 bases short, with 15 bases between. As DNA, the CDR3 is TGTGCCAGCAGTGTCGGTTGGGGCGAAGCTAACTATGGCTACACCTTC. Its protein is CASSVGWGEANYGYTF.

The genes are TRBV19 and TRBJ1-3, with 10 bases fitting TRBD1. The V gene's germline CDR1 is LNHDA and CDR2 SQIVND (reference sequence). The CDR3 has 15 residues. The J segment lost 2 bases and the V segment lost 6 bases, leaving 4 bases of the junction unmatched. CDR3 sequence (DNA): TGTGCCAGTAGCCGCGGGACAGGGGCTGGAAACACCATATATTTT. It codes for CASSRGTGAGNTIYF.

The chain joins TRBV27 to TRBJ2-1, with 10 bases matching TRBD2. The trim removed 8 bases at V and 3 bases at J, leaving 4 bases unmatched. Germline V gives CDR1 MNHEY, CDR2 SMNVEV (reference sequence). The CDR3 length is 14 residues. CDR3 nucleotides: TGTGCCAGCCGGACTAGCGGCTACTACAATGAGCAGTTCTTC. Protein product: CASRTSGYYNEQFF.

CDR3 in DNA: TGCGCCAGCAGCCAATCCCTGGGGGACTATACGCAGTATTTT. Its protein is CASSQSLGDYTQYF. The V call is TRBV4-1, the J call TRBJ2-3; perhaps TRBD2 as D (6 bases). This CDR3 is 14 amino acids long. The V gene lost 2 bases and the J gene lost 7 bases, with 13 bases spanning the gap. Germline values: CDR1 MGHRA, CDR2 YSYEKL.

This clone was picked up one time. This chain uses TRBV20-1 with TRBJ1-2; D gene ambiguous. Looked up from germline, CDR1 is DFQATT and CDR2 is SNEGSKA (reference sequence). Trimming removed 5 bases at V and 2 bases at J, with 6 bases between. This CDR3 has 11 amino acids. DNA for the CDR3: TGCAGTGCTGTAGAGAACTATGGCTACACCTTC. Protein product: CSAVENYGYTF.

The chain employs TRBV5-6 and TRBJ2-1; a weak D match, TRBD1 (6 bases). The length of the CDR3 is 14 residues. The V end lost 1 base, the J end lost 5 bases, and 10 bases lay between the germline ends. CDR1 SGHDT and CDR2 YYEEEE come from the germline V gene. The CDR3 loop reads CASSLSTGNNEQFF. The CDR3 nucleotides read TGTGCCAGCAGCTTGTCAACAGGGAACAATGAGCAGTTCTTC.

This clone was seen a few times. V and J are TRBV7-2 and TRBJ1-1, with D unclear. The CDR3 is 13 residues long. Germline loops: CDR1 SGHTA, CDR2 FQGNSA. V was clipped by 4 bases and J by 1 base, with 7 bases between them. As DNA, the CDR3 is TGTGCCAGCAGCTCGGGTCGGAACACTGAAGCTTTCTTT. This sequence encodes CASSSGRNTEAFF.